This T cell receptor beta chain was identified during a study of blood T cell repertoires in COVID-19. Germline assignment: CDR1 MGHRA and CDR2 YSYEKL. The CDR3 consists of 13 residues. V lost 5 bases to trimming and J lost 14 bases; unmatched junction nucleotides: 9. The table came from immunoSEQ multiplex PCR; TCRdb's copy has only in-frame clones and leaves some out. This repertoire shows about 90,000 clones, 80% to 85% found once; its top ten account for approximately 6.5%. The origin of this receptor is a man aged 60 to 75 with acute or convalescent COVID-19. Input material: peripheral blood. The chain recombines TRBV4-1 with TRBJ1-4, with TRBD1 matching 9 bases. The chain's CDR3 is CASSFNSGTGLFF. The CDR3 DNA is TGCGCCAGCAGCTTTAACTCCGGGACAGGGCTGTTTTTT.